This TCR beta chain was retrieved from a study of blood T cell repertoires in COVID-19. At the level of the study: The samples span acute and convalescent COVID-19 from the United States, Italy and Spain. T cells, B-cell-depleted T cells, or PBMCs provided the cDNA or gDNA that served as material.

Individuals drawn from around 24 US areas were about 18 to 95 years old. A PCR-confirmed or clinician-diagnosed COVID-19 case had contacted exposed participants within 2 weeks of entry. Method: immunoSEQ multiplex PCR; TCRdb's copy keeps in-frame clones and lacks some. The sample contains a few hundred thousand clones, 75% to 90% of which appear only once. The CDR3 has 15 residues. V was trimmed by 4 bases and J by 4 bases, leaving 17 bases between them. Germline V gives CDR1 SGHRS, CDR2 YFSETQ. The chain recombines TRBV5-1 with TRBJ1-2; D unresolved. Sequencing was done on a sample of PBMCs or T cells enriched from blood (not recorded which). The receptor was derived from a middle-aged woman who had been exposed to COVID-19. This CDR3 is CASSPSQTSGYGYTF. The CDR3 DNA reads as TGCGCCAGCAGCCCCTCCCAAACTAGCGGCTATGGCTACACCTTC. The entire variable domain, with the rest obtained from reference TRBV5-1 and TRBJ1-2, is as follows: KAGVTQTPRYLIKTRGQQVTLSCSPISGHRSVSWYQQTPGQGLQFLFEYFSETQRNKGNFPGRFSGRQFSNSRSEMNVSTLELGDSALYLCASSPSQTSGYGYTFGSGTRLTVV.